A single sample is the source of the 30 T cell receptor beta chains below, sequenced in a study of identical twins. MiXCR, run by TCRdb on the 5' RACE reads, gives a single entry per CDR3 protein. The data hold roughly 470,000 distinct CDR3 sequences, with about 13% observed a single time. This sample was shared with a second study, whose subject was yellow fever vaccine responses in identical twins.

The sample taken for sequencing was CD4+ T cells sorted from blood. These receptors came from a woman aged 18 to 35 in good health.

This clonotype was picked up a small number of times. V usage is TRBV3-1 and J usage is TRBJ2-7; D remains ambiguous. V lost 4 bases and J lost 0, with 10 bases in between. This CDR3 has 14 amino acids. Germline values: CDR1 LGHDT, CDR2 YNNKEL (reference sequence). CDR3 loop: CASSPARSSYEQYF. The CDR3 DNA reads TGTGCCAGCAGCCCGGCAAGGAGCTCCTACGAGCAGTACTTC.

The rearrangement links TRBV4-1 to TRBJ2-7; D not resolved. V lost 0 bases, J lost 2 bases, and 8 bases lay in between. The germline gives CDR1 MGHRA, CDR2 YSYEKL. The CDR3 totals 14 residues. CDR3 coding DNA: TGCGCCAGCAGCCAAGAGTCCAGCGCCTACGAGCAGTACTTC. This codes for CASSQESSAYEQYF.

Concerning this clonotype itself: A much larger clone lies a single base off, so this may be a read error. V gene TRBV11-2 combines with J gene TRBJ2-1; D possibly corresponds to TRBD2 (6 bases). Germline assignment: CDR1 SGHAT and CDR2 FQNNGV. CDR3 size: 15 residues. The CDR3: CTSSLVLGGINEQFF. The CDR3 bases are TGTACCAGCAGCTTAGTTCTTGGGGGGATCAATGAGCAGTTCTTC.

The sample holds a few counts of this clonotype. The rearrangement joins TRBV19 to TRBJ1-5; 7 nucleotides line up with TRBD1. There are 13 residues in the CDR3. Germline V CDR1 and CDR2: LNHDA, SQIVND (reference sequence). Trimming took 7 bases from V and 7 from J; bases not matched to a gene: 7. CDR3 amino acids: CASNRGRGQPQHF. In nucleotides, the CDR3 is TGTGCCAGTAACAGGGGACGCGGACAGCCCCAGCATTTT.

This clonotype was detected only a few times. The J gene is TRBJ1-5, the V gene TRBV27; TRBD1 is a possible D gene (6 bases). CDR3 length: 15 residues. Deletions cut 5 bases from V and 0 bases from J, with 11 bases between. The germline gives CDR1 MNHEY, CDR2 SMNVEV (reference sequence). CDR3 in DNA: TGTGCCAGCAGTAGGGGGACGAATAGCAATCAGCCCCAGCATTTT. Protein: CASSRGTNSNQPQHF.

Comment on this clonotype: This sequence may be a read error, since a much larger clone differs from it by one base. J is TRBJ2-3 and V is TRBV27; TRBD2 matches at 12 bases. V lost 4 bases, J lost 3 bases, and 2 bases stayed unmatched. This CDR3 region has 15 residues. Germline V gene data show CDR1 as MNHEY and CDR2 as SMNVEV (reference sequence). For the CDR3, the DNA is TGTGCCAGCAGTTCGACTAGCGGGAGAACAGATACGCAGTATTTT. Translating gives CASSSTSGRTDTQYF.

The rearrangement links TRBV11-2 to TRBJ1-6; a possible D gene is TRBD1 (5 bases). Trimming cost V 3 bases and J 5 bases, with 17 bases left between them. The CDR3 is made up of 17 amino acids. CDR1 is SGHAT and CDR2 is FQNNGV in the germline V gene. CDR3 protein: CASSFSKAGTNNSPLHF. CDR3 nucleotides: TGTGCCAGCAGCTTTTCAAAAGCCGGGACGAATAATTCACCCCTCCACTTT.

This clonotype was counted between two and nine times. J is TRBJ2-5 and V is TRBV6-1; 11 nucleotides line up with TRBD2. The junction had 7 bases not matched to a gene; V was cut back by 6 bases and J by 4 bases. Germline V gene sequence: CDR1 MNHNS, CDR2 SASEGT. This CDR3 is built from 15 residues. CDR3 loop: CASSQTSGNLETQYF. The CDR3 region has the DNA TGTGCCAGCAGCCAGACTAGCGGGAATCTAGAGACCCAGTACTTC.

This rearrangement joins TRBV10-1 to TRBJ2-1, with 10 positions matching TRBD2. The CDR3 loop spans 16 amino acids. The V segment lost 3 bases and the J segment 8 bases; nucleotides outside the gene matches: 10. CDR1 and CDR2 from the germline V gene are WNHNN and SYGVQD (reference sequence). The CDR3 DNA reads TGCGCCAGCAGTGACGAGGTAGCGGGAGGAGGGTATGAGCAGTTCTTC. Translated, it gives CASSDEVAGGGYEQFF.

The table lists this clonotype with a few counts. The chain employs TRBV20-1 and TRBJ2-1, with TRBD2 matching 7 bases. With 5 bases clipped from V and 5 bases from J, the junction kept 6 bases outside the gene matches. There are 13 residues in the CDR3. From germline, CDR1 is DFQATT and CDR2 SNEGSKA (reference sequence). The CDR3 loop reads CSAVAGLNNEQFF. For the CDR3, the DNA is TGCAGTGCTGTAGCGGGCCTTAACAATGAGCAGTTCTTC.

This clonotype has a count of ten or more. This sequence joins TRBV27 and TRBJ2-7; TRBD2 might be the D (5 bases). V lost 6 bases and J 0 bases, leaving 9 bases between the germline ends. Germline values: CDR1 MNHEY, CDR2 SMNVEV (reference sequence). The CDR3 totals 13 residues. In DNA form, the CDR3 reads TGTGCCAGCAGGGCGGGCAACTCCTACGAGCAGTACTTC. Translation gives CASRAGNSYEQYF.

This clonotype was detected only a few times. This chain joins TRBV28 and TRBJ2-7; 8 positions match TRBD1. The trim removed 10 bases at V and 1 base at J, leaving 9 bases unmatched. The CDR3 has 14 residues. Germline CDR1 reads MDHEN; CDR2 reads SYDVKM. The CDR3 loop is CATGAGGVSYEQYF. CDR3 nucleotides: TGTGCCACGGGGGCAGGGGGCGTTTCCTACGAGCAGTACTTC.

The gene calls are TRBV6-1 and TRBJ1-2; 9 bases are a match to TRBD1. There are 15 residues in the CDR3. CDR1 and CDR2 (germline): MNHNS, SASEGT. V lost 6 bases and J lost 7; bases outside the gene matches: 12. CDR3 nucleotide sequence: TGTGCCAGCAGGCCACAGGGGGCTGAATTTCTTGGCTACACCTTC. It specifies CASRPQGAEFLGYTF.

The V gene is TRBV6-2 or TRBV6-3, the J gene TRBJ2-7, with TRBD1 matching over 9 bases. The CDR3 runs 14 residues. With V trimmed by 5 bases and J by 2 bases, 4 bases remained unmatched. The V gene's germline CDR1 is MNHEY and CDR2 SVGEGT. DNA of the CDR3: TGTGCCAGCAGTGCGAGGACAGGGGCCTACGAGCAGTACTTC. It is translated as CASSARTGAYEQYF.

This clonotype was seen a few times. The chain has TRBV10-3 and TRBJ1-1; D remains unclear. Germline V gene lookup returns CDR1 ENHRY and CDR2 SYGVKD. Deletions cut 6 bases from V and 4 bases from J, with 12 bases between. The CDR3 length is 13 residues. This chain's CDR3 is CAISLGLGTEAFF. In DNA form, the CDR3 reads TGTGCCATCAGCCTAGGGTTGGGCACTGAAGCTTTCTTT.

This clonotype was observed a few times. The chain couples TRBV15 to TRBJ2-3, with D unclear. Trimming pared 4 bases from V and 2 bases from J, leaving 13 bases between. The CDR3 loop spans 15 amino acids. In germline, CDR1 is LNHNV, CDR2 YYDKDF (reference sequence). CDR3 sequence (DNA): TGTGCCACCAGCACGGACCCACAGCCCACAGATACGCAGTATTTT. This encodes CATSTDPQPTDTQYF.

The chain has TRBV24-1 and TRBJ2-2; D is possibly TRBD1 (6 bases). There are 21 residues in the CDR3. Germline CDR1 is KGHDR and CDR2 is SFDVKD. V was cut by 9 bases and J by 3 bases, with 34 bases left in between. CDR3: CATCYSPVIDRLEADTGELFF. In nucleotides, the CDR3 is TGTGCCACCTGTTATTCCCCAGTCATAGACAGGTTAGAAGCTGACACCGGGGAGCTGTTTTTT.

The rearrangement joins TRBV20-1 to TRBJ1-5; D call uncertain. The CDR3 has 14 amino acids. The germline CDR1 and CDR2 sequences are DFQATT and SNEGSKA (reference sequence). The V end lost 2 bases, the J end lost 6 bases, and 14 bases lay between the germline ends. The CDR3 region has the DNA TGCAGTGCTAGATCGAACTCCGTTGGTCAGCCCCAGCATTTT. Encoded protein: CSARSNSVGQPQHF.

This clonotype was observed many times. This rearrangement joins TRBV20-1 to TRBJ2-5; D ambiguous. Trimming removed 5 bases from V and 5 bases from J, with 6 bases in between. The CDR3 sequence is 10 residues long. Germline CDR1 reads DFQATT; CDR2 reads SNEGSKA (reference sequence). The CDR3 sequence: CSAPGETQYF. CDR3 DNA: TGCAGTGCTCCCGGGGAGACCCAGTACTTC.

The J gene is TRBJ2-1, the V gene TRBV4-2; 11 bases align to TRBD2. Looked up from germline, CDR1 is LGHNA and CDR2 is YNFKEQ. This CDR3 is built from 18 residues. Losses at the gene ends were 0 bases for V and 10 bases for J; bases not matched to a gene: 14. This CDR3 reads CASSQDPEGTSGLREQFF. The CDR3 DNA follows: TGTGCCAGCAGCCAAGATCCAGAAGGGACTAGCGGCTTAAGGGAGCAGTTCTTC.

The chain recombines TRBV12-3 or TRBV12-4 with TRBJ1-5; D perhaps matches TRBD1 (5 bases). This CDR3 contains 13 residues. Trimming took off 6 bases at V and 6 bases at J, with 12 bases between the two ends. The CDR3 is CASRNGDFQPQHF. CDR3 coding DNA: TGTGCCAGCAGGAACGGGGACTTTCAGCCCCAGCATTTT.

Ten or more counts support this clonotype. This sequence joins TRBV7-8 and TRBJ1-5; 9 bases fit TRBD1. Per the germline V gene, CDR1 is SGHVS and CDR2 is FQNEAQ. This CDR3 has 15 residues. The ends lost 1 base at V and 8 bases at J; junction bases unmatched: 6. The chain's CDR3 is CASSLEGTGFEPQHF. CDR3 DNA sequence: TGTGCCAGCAGCTTAGAAGGGACAGGGTTTGAGCCCCAGCATTTT.

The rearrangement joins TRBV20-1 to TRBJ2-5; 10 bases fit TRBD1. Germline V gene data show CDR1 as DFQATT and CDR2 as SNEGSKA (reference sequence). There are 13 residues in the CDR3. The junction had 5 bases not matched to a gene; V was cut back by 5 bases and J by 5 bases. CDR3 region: CSARTGGAETQYF. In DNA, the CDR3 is TGCAGTGCTCGGACAGGGGGGGCCGAGACCCAGTACTTC.

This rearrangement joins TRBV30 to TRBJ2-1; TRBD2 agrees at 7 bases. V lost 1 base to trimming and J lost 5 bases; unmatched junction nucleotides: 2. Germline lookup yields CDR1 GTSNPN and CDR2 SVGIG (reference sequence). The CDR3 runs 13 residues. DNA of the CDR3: TGTGCCTGGAGTGGGGAGGGGAACAATGAGCAGTTCTTC. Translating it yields CAWSGEGNNEQFF.

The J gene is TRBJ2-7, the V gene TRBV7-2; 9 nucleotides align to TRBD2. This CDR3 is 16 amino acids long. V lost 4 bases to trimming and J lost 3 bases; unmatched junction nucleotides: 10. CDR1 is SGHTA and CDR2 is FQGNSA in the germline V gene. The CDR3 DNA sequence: TGTGCCAGCAGCTCTAGACTAGCGGAGCCCTACTACGAGCAGTACTTC. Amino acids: CASSSRLAEPYYEQYF. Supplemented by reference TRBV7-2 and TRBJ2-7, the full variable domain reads GAGVSQSPSNKVTEKGKDVELRCDPISGHTALYWYRQSLGQGLEFLIYFQGNSAPDKSGLPSDRFSAERTGGSVSTLTIQRTQQEDSAVYLCASSSRLAEPYYEQYFGPGTRLTVT.

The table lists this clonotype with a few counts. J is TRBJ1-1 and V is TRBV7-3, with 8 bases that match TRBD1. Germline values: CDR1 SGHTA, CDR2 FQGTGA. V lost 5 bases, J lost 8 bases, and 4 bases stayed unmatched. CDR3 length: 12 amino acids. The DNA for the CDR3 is TGTGCCAGCAGCATAGGGACAGGCGAAGCTTTCTTT. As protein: CASSIGTGEAFF. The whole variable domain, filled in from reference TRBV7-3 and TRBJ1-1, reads GAGVSQTPSNKVTEKGKYVELRCDPISGHTALYWYRQSLGQGPEFLIYFQGTGAADDSGLPNDRFFAVRPEGSVSTLKIQRTERGDSAVYLCASSIGTGEAFFGQGTRLTVV.

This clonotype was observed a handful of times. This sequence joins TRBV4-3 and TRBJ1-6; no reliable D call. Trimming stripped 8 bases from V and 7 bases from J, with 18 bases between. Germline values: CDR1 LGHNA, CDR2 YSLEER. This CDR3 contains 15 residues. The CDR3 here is CASSVDGATNSPLHF. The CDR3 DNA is TGCGCCAGCTCGGTCGACGGAGCTACGAATTCACCCCTCCACTTT.

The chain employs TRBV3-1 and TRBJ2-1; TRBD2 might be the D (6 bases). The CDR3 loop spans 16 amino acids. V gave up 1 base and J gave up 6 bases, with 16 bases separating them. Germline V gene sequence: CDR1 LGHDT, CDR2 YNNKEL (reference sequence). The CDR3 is CASSQGRTQAGNEQFF. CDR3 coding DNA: TGTGCCAGCAGCCAAGGGAGGACCCAAGCGGGCAATGAGCAGTTCTTC.

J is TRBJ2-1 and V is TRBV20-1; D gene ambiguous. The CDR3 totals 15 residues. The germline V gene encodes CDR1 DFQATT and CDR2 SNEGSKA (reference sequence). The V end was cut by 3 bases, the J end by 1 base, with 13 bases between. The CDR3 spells CSASAVRKSYNEQFF. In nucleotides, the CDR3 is TGCAGTGCTAGCGCGGTTAGGAAGTCCTACAATGAGCAGTTCTTC.

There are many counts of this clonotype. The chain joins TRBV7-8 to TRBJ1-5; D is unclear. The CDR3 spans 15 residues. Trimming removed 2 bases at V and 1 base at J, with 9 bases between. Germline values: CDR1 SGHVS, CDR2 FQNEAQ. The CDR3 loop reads CASSLFQISNQPQHF. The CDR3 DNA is TGTGCCAGCAGCTTATTCCAGATAAGCAATCAGCCCCAGCATTTT.